This T cell receptor (beta chain) was captured in a study of blood T cell repertoires in COVID-19. Whole-study context: Samples representing acute and convalescent COVID-19 were sourced from the United States, Italy and Spain.

Study processing details: Quantification of nucleated cells was approximated via reference gene primer amplification. Clones were sequenced by immunoSEQ multiplex PCR, and TCRdb holds only the in-frame ones, with some missing. V and J calls and clone size are given by that table; D and trimming were obtained from the DNA. The sample carries tens of thousands of clones, 84% recorded once. From germline, CDR1 is LNHDA and CDR2 SQIVND (reference sequence). Trimming removed 2 bases from V and 4 bases from J, with 11 bases in between. The CDR3 spans 14 residues. Material: peripheral blood. V and J are TRBV19 and TRBJ1-1, with D tentatively TRBD1 (5 bases). This TCR derives from a man aged 55 to 70 with acute or convalescent COVID-19. The CDR3 here is CASSIPGVGTEAFF. DNA of the CDR3: TGTGCCAGTAGTATACCGGGGGTGGGCACTGAAGCTTTCTTT.